This T cell receptor beta chain was sequenced in a study of OX40 agonist ivuxolimab in advanced cancers. Clones were sequenced by immunoSEQ multiplex PCR, and TCRdb holds only the in-frame ones, with some missing. The sample consists of about 66,000 clones, around 82% of them appearing once. The V and J ends lost 1 base and 4 bases respectively, with 10 bases between them. Per the germline V gene, CDR1 is SEHNR and CDR2 is FQNEAQ (reference sequence). The CDR3 contains 14 residues. The receptor was derived from an adult with an advanced solid tumor such as melanoma, head and neck, liver or kidney cancer. The specimen was CD4+ or CD8+ T cells sorted from blood, collected in a trial of the OX40 agonist ivuxolimab. The genes are TRBV7-9 and TRBJ2-5; D is possibly TRBD1 or TRBD2 (5 bases each). The CDR3 coding sequence is TGTGCCAGCAGCTTAGGCAGTGGGGGAGAGACCCAGTACTTC. Translation: CASSLGSGGETQYF.